The sequence of this T cell receptor beta chain was determined in a study of regulatory T cells in long-lasting Graves disease. In the case of this clonotype: Its matching antigen is unknown. Since no conserved phenylalanine or tryptophan closes the CDR3, a read error is the likely cause.

According to the study, TCR beta libraries were built with iRepertoire HTBI primers and CDR3-region Arm-PCR. TCRdb re-derived calls from the multiplex PCR reads in MiXCR, one entry per CDR3 protein. The sample shows under 500,000 distinct CDR3 sequences, more than 20% of them seen only once. This CDR3 comprises 16 residues. The ends were cut back, 3 bases at V and 3 bases at J, with 15 bases in the middle. From germline, CDR1 is LNHDA and CDR2 SQIVND (reference sequence). Specified time point: persistent/refractory GD, antithyroid drugs over 5 years with positive TRAb. RNA isolated from PBMCs was used to make the TCR library. Study-wide points: Persistent disease preferred TRBV28, TRBJ1-2 and TRBJ2-5.

The chain combines TRBV19 with TRBJ1-5, with a weak D call TRBD1 (6 bases). This sequence was found in a female donor with Graves disease. Specimen: peripheral blood mononuclear cells (PBMCs), collected when the disease was refractory, from a patient treated with antithyroid drugs. CDR3 protein: CASSIYHGQFNQPQHS. The CDR3 nucleotides read TGTGCCAGTAGTATCTACCATGGACAGTTCAATCAGCCCCAGCATTCT.